Below, 12 T cell receptor beta chains from the same sample are listed, as sequenced in a study of blood T cell repertoires in COVID-19. Produced via immunoSEQ multiplex PCR; TCRdb's table is partial and in-frame only. The top ten hold around 39% of the sample, which has some 82,000 clones, around 88% seen once. The sequenced material came from peripheral blood. These receptors were taken from a man older than 75 with active or convalescent COVID-19.

This chain joins TRBV4-3 and TRBJ1-1; D is unresolved. Looked up from germline, CDR1 is LGHNA and CDR2 is YSLEER. The CDR3 loop spans 14 amino acids. V lost 5 bases and J lost 0, with 10 bases in between. DNA for the CDR3: TGCGCCAGCAGCGCACAGCTAATGAACACTGAAGCTTTCTTT. This gives the protein CASSAQLMNTEAFF.

The CDR3 nucleotides are TGCGCCAGCAGAACAGGGGCCTCGTACCAAGAGACCCAGTACTTC. Amino acids: CASRTGASYQETQYF. This chain uses TRBV5-1 with TRBJ2-5, with 7 bases that match TRBD1. With 5 bases clipped from V and 0 bases from J, the junction kept 7 bases outside the gene matches. Germline loops: CDR1 SGHRS, CDR2 YFSETQ. This CDR3 contains 15 residues. The full variable domain, with the rest looked up from reference TRBV5-1 and TRBJ2-5, is KAGVTQTPRYLIKTRGQQVTLSCSPISGHRSVSWYQQTPGQGLQFLFEYFSETQRNKGNFPGRFSGRQFSNSRSEMNVSTLELGDSALYLCASRTGASYQETQYFGPGTRLLVL.

V gene TRBV19 combines with J gene TRBJ1-6; TRBD1 might be the D (6 bases). CDR1 is LNHDA and CDR2 is SQIVND in the germline V gene (reference sequence). There are 15 residues in the CDR3. V lost 5 bases, J lost 7 bases, and 15 bases lay in between. The chain's CDR3 is CASSLHRVGNSPLHF. CDR3 nucleotide sequence: TGTGCCAGTAGTCTCCACAGGGTCGGCAATTCACCCCTCCACTTT.

V usage is TRBV2 and J usage is TRBJ1-2; D unresolved. Germline V lookup: CDR1 SNHLY, CDR2 FYNNEI. The CDR3 has 12 amino acids. The V gene lost 7 bases and the J gene lost 6 bases, with 12 bases spanning the gap. CDR3 sequence: CASKRSQNGYTF. The DNA of the CDR3 is TGTGCCAGCAAGAGGAGTCAGAATGGCTACACCTTC.

Note on this clone: One junction end does not reproduce the germline sequence, and a read error may be involved. The chain joins TRBV7-7 to TRBJ2-7; D gene ambiguous. CDR3 size: 13 residues. The V gene's germline CDR1 is SSHAT and CDR2 FNYEAQ (reference sequence). The CDR3 protein is CASSLGLGDEQYF. Written as DNA, the CDR3 is TGTGCTAGCAGCTTAGGTTTAGGAGACGAGCAGTACTTC.

The chain links TRBV12-3 or TRBV12-4 to TRBJ1-2, with TRBD1 as a possible D gene (6 bases). The CDR3 length is 13 residues. V gave up 6 bases and J gave up 8 bases, with 16 bases separating them. This CDR3 reads CASSPTTGTGYTF. The CDR3 region has the DNA TGTGCCAGCAGCCCCACGACAGGTACGGGCTACACCTTC.

The chain has TRBV5-1 and TRBJ2-5; D gene ambiguous. V lost 7 bases, J lost 2 bases, and 6 bases lay in between. The CDR3 loop spans 11 amino acids. CDR1 and CDR2 from the germline V gene are SGHRS and YFSETQ. As DNA, the CDR3 is TGCGCCAGCGGGCTTCAAGAGACCCAGTACTTC. The encoded protein is CASGLQETQYF.

The chain joins TRBV6-5 to TRBJ2-5; D call uncertain. Germline V gives CDR1 MNHEY, CDR2 SVGAGI. V lost 6 bases to trimming and J lost 4 bases, with 9 bases between them. The CDR3 length is 12 residues. This CDR3 reads CASSSGVETQYF. The CDR3 region has the DNA TGTGCCAGCAGCTCAGGTGTAGAGACCCAGTACTTC.

This clone was recorded only once. This rearrangement joins TRBV11-1 to TRBJ2-1; 12 bases are shared with TRBD1. Looked up from germline, CDR1 is SGHAT and CDR2 is FQDESV (reference sequence). There are 15 residues in the CDR3. Germline trimming cut 6 bases from V and 5 bases from J; bases unmatched to any gene: 5. CDR3 nucleotide sequence: TGTGCCAGCAGAGCCGGGACAGGGGGCCACAATGAGCAGTTCTTC. Translated: CASRAGTGGHNEQFF.

The V call is TRBV4-1, the J call TRBJ1-6; D unclear. The germline V gene encodes CDR1 MGHRA and CDR2 YSYEKL. This CDR3 contains 14 residues. The V end lost 4 bases, the J end lost 3 bases, and 7 bases lay between the germline ends. The CDR3 nucleotides read TGCGCCAGCAGCCGGGAGGTCTATAATTCACCCCTCCACTTT. Translation gives CASSREVYNSPLHF.

The chain combines TRBV5-1 with TRBJ1-4, with no clear D. CDR1 and CDR2 (germline): SGHRS, YFSETQ. V was shortened by 3 bases and J by 2 bases, with 5 bases between the two germline ends. The CDR3 consists of 13 residues. CDR3 loop: CASSSVTNEKLFF. The CDR3 DNA reads as TGCGCCAGCAGCTCGGTGACTAATGAAAAACTGTTTTTT.

This sequence joins TRBV11-3 and TRBJ2-2, with TRBD1 as a possible D gene (6 bases). Per germline, CDR1 SGHNT and CDR2 YENEEA. V was cut by 4 bases and J by 3 bases, with 12 bases left in between. This CDR3 spans 15 amino acids. The DNA for the CDR3 is TGTGCCAGCAGCTCACAGGGTCCCGACACCGGGGAGCTGTTTTTT. This translates into CASSSQGPDTGELFF.